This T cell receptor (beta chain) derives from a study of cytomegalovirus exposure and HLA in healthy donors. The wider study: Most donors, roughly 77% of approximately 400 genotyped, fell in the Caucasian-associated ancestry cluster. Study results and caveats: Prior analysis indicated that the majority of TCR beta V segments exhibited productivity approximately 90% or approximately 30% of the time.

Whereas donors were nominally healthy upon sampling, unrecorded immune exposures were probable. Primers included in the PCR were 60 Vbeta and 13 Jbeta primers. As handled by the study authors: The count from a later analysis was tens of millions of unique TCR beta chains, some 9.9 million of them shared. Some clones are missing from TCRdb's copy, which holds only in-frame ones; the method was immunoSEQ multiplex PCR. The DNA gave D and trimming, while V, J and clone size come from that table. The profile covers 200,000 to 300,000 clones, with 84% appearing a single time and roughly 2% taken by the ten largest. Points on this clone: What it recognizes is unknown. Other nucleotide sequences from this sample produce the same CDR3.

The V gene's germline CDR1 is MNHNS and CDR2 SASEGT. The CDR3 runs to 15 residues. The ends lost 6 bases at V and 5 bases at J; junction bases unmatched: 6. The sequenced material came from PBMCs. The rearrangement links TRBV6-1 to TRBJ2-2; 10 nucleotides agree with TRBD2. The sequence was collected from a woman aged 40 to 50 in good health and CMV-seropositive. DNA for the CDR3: TGTGCCAGCAGCAGGACTAGCGGTAATACCGGGGAGCTGTTTTTT. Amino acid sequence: CASSRTSGNTGELFF.